This TCR beta chain was sequenced for a study of blood T cell repertoires in COVID-19. For the study at large: COVID-19 samples collected from the United States, Italy and Spain covered acute and convalescent phases. Sources were T cells, B-cell-depleted T cells, or PBMCs; the material itself was cDNA or gDNA.

In the source study's methods: Scientists estimated how many nucleated cells there were by amplifying reference gene primers. The assay was immunoSEQ multiplex PCR, and TCRdb's table has in-frame clones only and misses some. The V and J calls and clone size are taken from that table; D and trimming were inferred from the DNA. The sample records roughly 180,000 clones, roughly 80% being singletons. CDR3 length: 14 residues. Trimming took 1 base from V and 13 from J, leaving 20 bases between them. Germline V gene lookup returns CDR1 SGHAT and CDR2 FQNNGV. This clonotype originated in a human donor in a cohort sampled during active COVID-19. The sample was peripheral blood. V is TRBV11-2 and J is TRBJ2-7; D is perhaps TRBD2 (6 bases). CDR3 bases: TGTGCCAGCAGCTTAGTCCGCGGGACGGGACTGGAATACTTC. Translating it yields CASSLVRGTGLEYF.